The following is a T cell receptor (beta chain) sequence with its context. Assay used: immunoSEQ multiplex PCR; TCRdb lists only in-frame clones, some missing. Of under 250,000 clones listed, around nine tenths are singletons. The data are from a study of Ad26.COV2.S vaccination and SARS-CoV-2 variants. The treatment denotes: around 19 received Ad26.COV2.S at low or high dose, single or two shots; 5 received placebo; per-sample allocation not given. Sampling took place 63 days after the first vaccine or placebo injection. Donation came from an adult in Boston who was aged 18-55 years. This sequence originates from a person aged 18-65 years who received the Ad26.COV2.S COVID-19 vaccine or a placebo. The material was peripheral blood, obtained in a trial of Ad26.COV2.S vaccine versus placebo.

The CDR3 sequence is CASSAGGADTQYF. The CDR3 DNA follows: TGTGCCAGCAGTGCGGGAGGTGCAGATACGCAGTATTTT. The rearrangement links TRBV5-5 to TRBJ2-3, with 8 bases that match TRBD2. V shed 5 bases, J shed 4 bases, and the junction held 3 bases outside the gene matches. The length of the CDR3 is 13 residues. CDR1 is SGHKS, CDR2 YYEKEE, per germline (reference sequence).